This T cell receptor (beta chain) was sequenced in a study of shared clonotypes between healthy human individuals (dated by TCRdb to 2019 to 2021). At the level of the whole study: A few men and two women, aged 18 to 49 years, made up the cohort. For each donor, three plates each were used for CD4 naive and CD4 memory, two plates were used for CD8 naive, and one plate was used for CD8 memory. The study deeply sequenced blood TCR repertoires of five healthy adults to estimate repertoire size and the extent of clonotype sharing between individuals. To increase sequencing depth and limit assay-specific biases, TCR repertoire library preparation and sequencing were carried out by different laboratories using diverse techniques. Per donor, leukapheresis produced somewhere between about 0.9 and 9.5 billion PBMCs.

Using the deep immunoSEQ assay, multiplex PCR amplified TCR CDR3 regions from genomic DNA. Extracted genomic DNA from each cell subset was distributed evenly across all wells of several immunoSEQ 96-well plates, and each plate was treated as a replicate. For sorted subsets, 200 ng of genomic DNA, equivalent to about 30,000 T cell genomes, went into each replicate PCR. Purified libraries were quantified with a Qubit 3.0 fluorometer, sized on a Bioanalyzer 2100, and re-quantified with the KAPA Library Quantification kit. Every immunoSEQ 96-well plate was sequenced on a dedicated single-read 150-cycle Illumina NextSeq 550 flow cell. Regarding the original processing steps: Because the immunoSEQ output held only junctional sequences and lacked quality scores, the filtering could not match the filtering applied to full-length reads. Sequences were annotated with PyIR, a Python wrapper for IgBLAST v1.9, using IMGT germline references to assign V/J genes and CDR3. Reads were filtered out if the reads had weak V/J assignments (E-value above 1e-6), no CDR3, stop codons, out-of-frame junctions, or ambiguous translated residues. V3J clonotypes were defined by identical inferred V gene, J gene, and CDR3 amino acid sequence. Percentage overlap between repertoires was calculated by dividing the number of shared unique clonotypes by the size of the smaller repertoire. Repertoire richness was assessed with RTK rarefaction, the Chao1 estimator, and Recon v2.1 estimates of unobserved clonotypes. For all TCRbeta clonotypes obtained by the gDNA method from several donors, generation probabilities were computed with OLGA. Drawn from immuneACCESS, this table holds only the in-frame rearrangements with V and J called that TCRdb kept. Clones are partly lost; checked studies trace under half to an unresolved V gene and leave the rest unexplained. That table supplies the V and J calls and clone size; D and trimming were determined from the DNA. Present in this sample are approximately 840,000 clones, just over 95% of which were seen just once. Less than 0.25% of the sample is held by the ten biggest clonotypes.

In this sample, this clone turned up once. Its antigen is currently not known. No per-base quality is available; no much larger clone lies one base away. CD8 naive samples were CD45RO-negative cells positively selected for CCR7, giving a CD45RA+CCR7+ population that excluded TemRA cells. The donors were healthy, HIV-negative adults who had no recently reported acute infections or vaccinations. Every donor was a Caucasian adult residing in Nashville, Tennessee, USA. Blood was collected by leukapheresis, and PBMCs were isolated by Ficoll-Histopaque density gradient centrifugation and then cryopreserved in liquid nitrogen vapor phase. Analytical flow cytometry was used to check the purity and quantity of every magnetically sorted T cell population. From each sorted fraction, genomic DNA was isolated and quantified by UV absorbance on a Nanodrop 2000c. Including cysteine and phenylalanine, the CDR3 has 12 amino acids. Only CDR3 DNA remains: 36 bases, in frame from the first base. V loses 8 bases of germline sequence and J loses 3 bases, and the interval between the two ends is 11 bases. CDR1 and CDR2, per the germline V gene, are SNHLY and FYNNEI.

What the study reported, not specific to this receptor: Pairwise subsampling led to the expectation that sequencing depth would affect the degree of clonotype sharing among donors. Higher generation probabilities were observed for clonotypes shared by all four sorted-subset donors than for non-shared clonotypes. Because the study included only a small number of donors, the genetic and exposure-history diversity represented was limited. Approximately 5% of naive CD4, more than 3% of naive CD8, approximately 2% of memory CD4, and less than 0.45% of memory CD8 clonotypes were shared across several donors. Naive subsets generally had larger estimated clonotype richness than memory subsets. Only blood was sampled, and tissue TCR repertoires likely differ from those in blood. Even with the large sequencing depth, rarefaction of the sorted-subset datasets indicated that sequencing was incomplete.

The sequence links TRBV2 to TRBJ2-7; the D gene could be TRBD1 or TRBD2, each one agreeing over 5 bases. The sequence derives from a man younger than 40 in good health. Sequencing was done on a sample of naive CD8+ T cells sorted from blood. The meaning of the sample's cell subset or site label: CD45RA+CCR7+. The DNA is TGTGCCAGCTTGGGACCAAACTACGAGCAGTACTTC. The resulting protein is CASLGPNYEQYF.